This TCR beta chain derives from a study of immune evolution from preneoplasia to lung adenocarcinoma. Study findings and constraints: Normal lung had highest clonality; later lesions appeared denser, more diverse.

As concerns this clone: As yet, its antigen is unknown.

Generated by immunoSEQ multiplex PCR, the TCRdb table keeps only in-frame clones and is missing some. Of about 8,400 clones listed, under 90% are singletons. V was pared by 3 bases and J by 3 bases, with 18 bases between. Germline CDR1 is SGHAT and CDR2 is FQNNGV. This CDR3 is built from 17 residues. Sequenced input: FFPE invasive lung adenocarcinoma tissue. The sequence derives from a person aged 45-60 years with lung adenocarcinoma. The chain carries TRBV11-2 and TRBJ2-1; possible D gene TRBD1, 6 bases. The chain's CDR3 is CASSFNAGQRFYNEQFF. As DNA, the CDR3 is TGTGCCAGCAGCTTCAACGCTGGACAGAGATTCTACAATGAGCAGTTCTTC.